Presented here are 26 T cell receptor beta chains from one specimen sequenced in a study of T cells after yellow fever vaccination. TCRdb analysed the 5' RACE reads with MiXCR anew, one entry per CDR3 protein. The profile shows tens of thousands of distinct CDR3 sequences, roughly a tenth of them singletons. This material consisted of PBMCs, either bulk or a sorted T-cell subset (CD4+, CD8+, memory, or dextramer-sorted; not recorded which), taken approximately 16 days after the first yellow fever vaccination. The receptors stem from a man between 18 and 29 years old who received the YFV17D yellow fever vaccine.

This clonotype was counted ten times or more. The V and J genes are TRBV11-3 and TRBJ2-3, with D uncertain. The CDR3 sequence is 13 residues long. Germline CDR1 and CDR2: SGHNT and YENEEA. Deletions cut 1 base from V and 3 bases from J, with 5 bases between. The DNA for the CDR3 is TGTGCCAGCAGCTTAGTCGTGACAGATACGCAGTATTTT. It is translated as CASSLVVTDTQYF.

This clonotype was picked up many times. V is TRBV9 and J is TRBJ2-3; D unresolved. CDR1 is SGDLS and CDR2 is YYNGEE in the germline V gene. The V end lost 3 bases, the J end lost 2 bases, and 7 bases lay between the germline ends. The CDR3 contains 13 residues. The CDR3 nucleotides read TGTGCCAGCAGCGAGGGCCCCACAGATACGCAGTATTTT. Translated: CASSEGPTDTQYF.

On this clonotype: This may arise from a read error, as a much more abundant clone is one base away. The chain has TRBV29-1 and TRBJ2-7, with TRBD1 identical over 8 bases. Germline values: CDR1 SQVTM, CDR2 ANQGSEA. CDR3 length equals 13 residues. In DNA, the CDR3 is TGCAACGCCTCCGGGACAGGCCTGGGCGAGCAGTACTTC. It codes for CNASGTGLGEQYF.

This clonotype has at least ten counts. The genes are TRBV6-5 and TRBJ1-4, with D uncertain. The CDR3 spans 17 residues. In germline, CDR1 is MNHEY, CDR2 SVGAGI. The V gene lost 0 bases and the J gene lost 0 bases, with 11 bases spanning the gap. This CDR3 is CASSYSPPPATNEKLFF. For the CDR3, the DNA is TGTGCCAGCAGTTACTCACCCCCCCCCGCAACTAATGAAAAACTGTTTTTT.

This clonotype was picked up many times. This chain joins TRBV19 and TRBJ2-5; the D is unclear. Per the germline V gene, CDR1 is LNHDA and CDR2 is SQIVND (reference sequence). This CDR3 spans 17 amino acids. Trimming cost V 5 bases and J 1 base, with 20 bases left between them. CDR3 in DNA: TGTGCCAGTAGTCCGGGCAGACTCTTTCTTCTCCAAGAGACCCAGTACTTC. This gives the protein CASSPGRLFLLQETQYF. The whole variable domain, filled in from reference TRBV19 and TRBJ2-5, reads DGGITQSPKYLFRKEGQNVTLSCEQNLNHDAMYWYRQDPGQGLRLIYYSQIVNDFQKGDIAEGYSVSREKKESFPLTVTSAQKNPTAFYLCASSPGRLFLLQETQYFGPGTRLLVL.

In its sample, this clonotype was seen many times. V and J are TRBV7-2 and TRBJ2-1, with a weak D call TRBD2 (5 bases). CDR1 and CDR2 from the germline V gene are SGHTA and FQGNSA. The V gene lost 5 bases and the J gene lost 13 bases, with 15 bases spanning the gap. This CDR3 is built from 12 residues. This chain's CDR3 is CASSLIFGVQFF. CDR3 sequence (DNA): TGTGCCAGCAGCCTGATCTTCGGGGTTCAGTTCTTC.

As concerns this clonotype: A much larger clone lies a single base off, so this may be a read error. The chain uses TRBV5-1 and TRBJ1-4, with D unresolved. From germline, CDR1 is SGHRS and CDR2 YFSETQ. This CDR3 comprises 16 residues. CDR3 amino acids: CARSPEADSTNEKLFF. In DNA, the CDR3 is TGCGCCCGCAGCCCGGAGGCAGATTCAACTAATGAAAAACTGTTTTTT.

The table lists this clonotype with many counts. The chain joins TRBV20-1 to TRBJ2-6; possibly TRBD1 or TRBD2 for D (6 bases each). The germline V gene has CDR1 DFQATT and CDR2 SNEGSKA (reference sequence). The CDR3 totals 15 residues. Trimming cost V 3 bases and J 0 bases, with 9 bases left between them. CDR3 residues: CSASGGHSGANVLTF. In nucleotides, the CDR3 is TGCAGTGCTAGCGGGGGCCACTCTGGGGCCAACGTCCTGACTTTC.

In its sample, this clonotype was seen many times. The V call is TRBV18, the J call TRBJ1-6; D is unresolved. CDR1 and CDR2 (germline): KGHSH, LQKENI. The CDR3 is made up of 16 amino acids. Trimming stripped 0 bases from V and 9 bases from J, with 15 bases between. CDR3 amino acids: CASSPPSRPGGSPLHF. The CDR3 region has the DNA TGTGCCAGCTCACCACCTTCGAGGCCGGGAGGTTCACCCCTCCACTTT.

With respect to this clonotype: A much larger clone lies a single base off, so this may be a read error. The chain combines TRBV4-3 with TRBJ2-1; the D is unclear. This CDR3 spans 16 amino acids. Trimming removed 0 bases from V and 4 bases from J, with 13 bases in between. Germline V gene data show CDR1 as LGHNA and CDR2 as YSLEER. CDR3 sequence: CASSQDSAVGYNEQFF. DNA of the CDR3: TGCGCCAGCAGCCAAGATTCCGCGGTGGGGTACAATGAGCAGTTCTTC.

This clonotype was seen at least ten times. DNA of the CDR3: TGTGCCAGCTCTGTCCTAGCGGGGTACAATGAGCAGTTCTTC. Its protein product is CASSVLAGYNEQFF. This chain joins TRBV7-3 and TRBJ2-1, with 9 bases that match TRBD2. The V segment lost 8 bases and the J segment 4 bases; nucleotides outside the gene matches: 6. CDR3 size: 14 residues. CDR1 and CDR2 from the germline V gene are SGHTA and FQGTGA.

This clonotype was counted many times. The gene calls are TRBV12-3 or TRBV12-4 and TRBJ1-2; 8 nucleotides agree with TRBD1. V shed 5 bases and J 10 bases; nucleotides not matched to a gene: 3. CDR3 length: 11 residues. Here the CDR3 reads CASSPDRVYTF. The CDR3 region has the DNA TGTGCCAGCAGTCCGGACAGGGTCTACACCTTC.

This clonotype was found many times. The genes are TRBV4-1 and TRBJ2-1; D is ambiguous. V lost 0 bases and J 5 bases, leaving 14 bases between the germline ends. The germline gives CDR1 MGHRA, CDR2 YSYEKL. The length of the CDR3 is 16 residues. The CDR3 sequence is CASSQERSVLNNEQFF. The CDR3 DNA reads TGCGCCAGCAGCCAAGAACGTTCGGTACTGAACAATGAGCAGTTCTTC.

Comments on this clonotype: Being one base from a much bigger clone, this may be a read error. The rearrangement links TRBV28 to TRBJ1-5; the D gene is possibly TRBD1 (6 bases). From germline, CDR1 is MDHEN and CDR2 SYDVKM. CDR3 length: 15 residues. V lost 7 bases, J lost 6 bases, and 19 bases lay in between. In nucleotides, the CDR3 is TGTGCCAGCATCTCCCCTTGGGGGCCCGGTCAGCCCCAGCATTTT. Its protein is CASISPWGPGQPQHF.

In its sample, this clonotype was seen many times. The chain uses TRBV2 and TRBJ2-7, with D perhaps matching TRBD1 (7 bases). Germline V gene sequence: CDR1 SNHLY, CDR2 FYNNEI. The V and J ends lost 6 bases and 5 bases respectively, with 17 bases between them. The CDR3 sequence is 14 residues long. The CDR3 DNA sequence: TGTGCCAGCAGCGCCAGGGGGGCGCAGAACGAGCAGTACTTC. It is translated as CASSARGAQNEQYF.

In this sample, this clonotype turned up many times. The rearrangement links TRBV5-5 to TRBJ1-5; 7 bases are shared with TRBD1. The CDR3 is 13 amino acids. The V and J ends lost 2 bases and 11 bases, in that order; junction bases with no gene match: 7. Per the germline V gene, CDR1 is SGHKS and CDR2 is YYEKEE (reference sequence). CDR3 in DNA: TGTGCCAGCAGCTTTGAGTCCGGGACAGCCCAGCATTTT. Its translation is CASSFESGTAQHF.

The sample holds many counts of this clonotype. The CDR3: CASSSGTSGGDTQYF. CDR3 coding DNA: TGCGCCAGCAGCTCGGGGACTAGCGGGGGGGATACGCAGTATTTT. This rearrangement joins TRBV5-1 to TRBJ2-3, with TRBD2 matching over 15 bases. The CDR3 runs to 15 residues. The V segment lost 3 bases and the J segment 6 bases; nucleotides outside the gene matches: 2. The germline V gene encodes CDR1 SGHRS and CDR2 YFSETQ.

The table lists this clonotype with many counts. The chain joins TRBV6-2 or TRBV6-3 to TRBJ1-2, with D perhaps matching TRBD1 (5 bases). Trimming shortened V by 0 bases and J by 12 bases, and 14 bases separated the two germline ends. The CDR3 is 13 amino acids. The V gene's germline CDR1 is MNHEY and CDR2 SVGEGT. The CDR3 nucleotides read TGTGCCAGCAGTTACTCGTTCGGGACCGCGAACACCTTC. Amino acid sequence: CASSYSFGTANTF.

Details on this clonotype: Just one base apart from a much larger clone, this may be a read error. The chain has TRBV4-1 and TRBJ1-2, with 7 bases fitting TRBD1. V gave up 4 bases and J gave up 7 bases; unmatched junction bases: 9. The V gene's germline CDR1 is MGHRA and CDR2 YSYEKL. The CDR3 extends over 14 amino acids. The CDR3 DNA reads as TGCGCCAGCAGCCCAGGGACAGTGGGCGCTGGCTACACCTTC. Encoded protein: CASSPGTVGAGYTF.

This clonotype was detected many times. The chain links TRBV28 to TRBJ2-5, with D possibly matching TRBD1 (5 bases). V gave up 4 bases and J gave up 1 base, with 7 bases separating them. Germline CDR1 is MDHEN and CDR2 is SYDVKM. The CDR3 runs to 13 residues. This CDR3 is CASSSGSQETQYF. CDR3 sequence (DNA): TGTGCCAGCAGTTCAGGGTCCCAAGAGACCCAGTACTTC.

This clonotype was observed a few times. The V and J genes are TRBV7-3 and TRBJ2-1; D unclear. Germline V gives CDR1 SGHTA, CDR2 FQGTGA. Trimming shortened V by 0 bases and J by 4 bases, and 16 bases separated the two germline ends. CDR3 size: 17 residues. This CDR3 is CASSLTPTRRQYNEQFF. CDR3 in DNA: TGTGCCAGCAGCTTAACTCCAACACGGCGACAATACAATGAGCAGTTCTTC.

This clonotype occurred many times. As DNA, the CDR3 is TGTGCCACCAGTGATGACACCAGGGTCCAAGAGACCCAGTACTTC. This gives the protein CATSDDTRVQETQYF. V gene TRBV24-1 combines with J gene TRBJ2-5, with D possibly being TRBD1 (5 bases). Germline-derived CDR1 and CDR2 are KGHDR and SFDVKD. V was cut by 3 bases and J by 1 base, with 11 bases left in between. This CDR3 is 15 amino acids long.

This clonotype was detected ten times or more. The chain uses TRBV20-1 and TRBJ2-3; D unclear. CDR1 and CDR2 from the germline V gene are DFQATT and SNEGSKA (reference sequence). The CDR3 has 11 amino acids. V dropped 4 bases and J dropped 2 bases, with 4 bases sitting between them. The CDR3 coding sequence is TGCAGTGCTACGGCCACAGATACGCAGTATTTT. Residues: CSATATDTQYF.

Many counts were recorded for this clonotype. The rearrangement uses TRBV20-1 and TRBJ1-2; tentative D call: TRBD1 (5 bases). The CDR3 consists of 12 residues. Germline assignment: CDR1 DFQATT and CDR2 SNEGSKA (reference sequence). Between the trimmed V and J ends, which lost 3 bases and 6 bases, there was a span of 11 bases. In DNA, the CDR3 is TGCAGTGCTAGGCAGGGATTCGATGGCTACACCTTC. Amino acids: CSARQGFDGYTF.

This clonotype was seen repeatedly, ten times or more. This rearrangement joins TRBV12-3 or TRBV12-4 to TRBJ2-7; D gene uncertain. This CDR3 spans 13 amino acids. Trimming pared 3 bases from V and 4 bases from J, leaving 10 bases between. The CDR3 region has the DNA TGTGCCAGCAGTTTTTATTTCCGGTACGAGCAGTACTTC. Translation gives CASSFYFRYEQYF.

This clonotype appeared many times. This chain links TRBV12-3 or TRBV12-4 with TRBJ2-5, with a possible D match to TRBD2 (6 bases). The CDR3 has 13 residues. Between the trimmed V and J ends, which lost 3 bases and 5 bases, there was a span of 10 bases. The CDR3 loop is CASSFGSGETQYF. Here the CDR3 DNA reads TGTGCCAGCAGTTTCGGGAGTGGGGAGACCCAGTACTTC.